A single sample is the source of the 32 T cell receptor beta chains below, sequenced in a study of blood T cell repertoires in COVID-19. Here immunoSEQ multiplex PCR was the method, and the copy in TCRdb shows in-frame clones only, minus some. The table records approximately 180,000 clones, 70% to 85% of them present only once. Sequenced input: PBMCs or T cells enriched from blood (not recorded which). The source is a woman aged 50 to 60 who had recovered from COVID-19.

The chain joins TRBV18 to TRBJ2-5, with 8 bases matching TRBD2. The CDR3 loop spans 14 amino acids. V was pared by 4 bases and J by 1 base, with 2 bases of the junction left unmatched. Germline CDR1 is KGHSH and CDR2 is LQKENI. This CDR3 reads CASSRTSGQETQYF. Here the CDR3 DNA reads TGTGCCAGCTCACGTACTAGCGGCCAAGAGACCCAGTACTTC.

The chain combines TRBV7-2 with TRBJ2-5; the D is unclear. Germline V gives CDR1 SGHTA, CDR2 FQGNSA. The CDR3 contains 16 residues. V was trimmed by 2 bases and J by 1 base, leaving 14 bases between them. The CDR3 nucleotides read TGTGCCAGCAGCTTAAACGGTCCAGCGTCCCAAGAGACCCAGTACTTC. Protein sequence: CASSLNGPASQETQYF.

The rearrangement links TRBV4-2 to TRBJ1-1; D unresolved. Germline lookup yields CDR1 LGHNA and CDR2 YNFKEQ. V gave up 1 base and J gave up 6 bases, with 15 bases separating them. CDR3 length: 15 amino acids. CDR3 nucleotide sequence: TGTGCCAGCAGCCAAGGAGGCGCGGGTGCCTCTGAAGCTTTCTTT. Translating it yields CASSQGGAGASEAFF.

In this sample, this clone turned up a few times. This sequence joins TRBV19 and TRBJ1-3; maybe TRBD1 (6 bases). V shed 9 bases and J shed 0 bases, with 15 bases lying between them. CDR1 LNHDA and CDR2 SQIVND come from the germline V gene (reference sequence). This CDR3 is 15 amino acids long. The CDR3 protein is CASQQDRISGNTIYF. As DNA, the CDR3 is TGTGCCAGCCAACAAGACAGGATCTCTGGAAACACCATATATTTT. Drawing the rest from reference TRBV19 and TRBJ1-3, the complete variable domain is DGGITQSPKYLFRKEGQNVTLSCEQNLNHDAMYWYRQDPGQGLRLIYYSQIVNDFQKGDIAEGYSVSREKKESFPLTVTSAQKNPTAFYLCASQQDRISGNTIYFGEGSWLTVV.

The J gene is TRBJ1-5, the V gene TRBV28, with D uncertain. The CDR3 is made up of 17 amino acids. With 2 bases removed from V and 2 bases from J, the gap between germline ends came to 16 bases. The germline CDR1 and CDR2 sequences are MDHEN and SYDVKM. The CDR3 region is CASSLGGRRVGNQPQHF. Written as DNA, the CDR3 is TGTGCCAGCAGTTTAGGAGGTCGGCGGGTCGGCAATCAGCCCCAGCATTTT.

The J gene is TRBJ1-4, the V gene TRBV6-5; the D gene is possibly TRBD1 (5 bases). V was cut by 8 bases and J by 7 bases, with 14 bases left in between. Per the germline V gene, CDR1 is MNHEY and CDR2 is SVGAGI. CDR3 size: 13 residues. The CDR3 DNA reads TGTGCCAGCCGAGACAGTTTAAGTGAAAAACTGTTTTTT. Encoded protein: CASRDSLSEKLFF.

CDR3 residues: CAWSRTGGIPGELFF. The CDR3 nucleotides read TGTGCCTGGAGCCGGACAGGGGGTATTCCCGGGGAGCTGTTTTTT. The rearrangement links TRBV30 to TRBJ2-2, with TRBD1 identical over 10 bases. This CDR3 is built from 15 residues. The ends lost 3 bases at V and 6 bases at J; junction bases unmatched: 7. Germline assignment: CDR1 GTSNPN and CDR2 SVGIG (reference sequence).

Relative to its sample, this clone is medium-sized. This chain links TRBV15 with TRBJ2-2, with TRBD1 identical over 9 bases. From germline, CDR1 is LNHNV and CDR2 YYDKDF (reference sequence). The CDR3 is 16 amino acids. V lost 1 base to trimming and J lost 4 bases; unmatched junction nucleotides: 4. The CDR3 coding sequence is TGTGCCACCAGCAGAGTTCTGGGACAGGGCACCGGGGAGCTGTTTTTT. Amino acids: CATSRVLGQGTGELFF.

Notes on this clone: Relative to the germline gene, one junction end is altered; a read error may explain this. The chain is built from TRBV28 and TRBJ2-3; 7 bases map to TRBD2. The CDR3 spans 14 residues. Germline CDR1 reads MDHEN; CDR2 reads SYDVKM. The CDR3 spells CASLSREDTYTQYF. The CDR3 coding sequence is TGTGCCAGTCTTTCCCGGGAGGACACATATACGCAGTATTTT. Drawing the rest from reference TRBV28 and TRBJ2-3, the complete variable domain is DVKVTQSSRYLVKRTGEKVFLECVQDMDHENMFWYRQDPGLGLRLIYFSYDVKMKEKGDIPEGYSVSREKKERFSLILESASTNQTSMYLCASLSREDTYTQYFGPGTRLTVL.

The rearrangement joins TRBV5-6 to TRBJ2-5, with TRBD1 matching over 10 bases. Germline loops: CDR1 SGHDT, CDR2 YYEEEE. The CDR3 totals 13 residues. The trim removed 8 bases at V and 5 bases at J, leaving 6 bases unmatched. The CDR3 DNA reads as TGTGCCAGTCTGGGGACAGGGGTTGAGACCCAGTACTTC. It codes for CASLGTGVETQYF.

The rearrangement uses TRBV19 and TRBJ1-1; D gene uncertain. The CDR3 is 15 amino acids. V dropped 0 bases and J dropped 0 bases, with 8 bases sitting between them. Germline V gene lookup returns CDR1 LNHDA and CDR2 SQIVND (reference sequence). The CDR3 is CASSIDHRMNTEAFF. The CDR3 DNA reads TGTGCCAGTAGTATAGATCACAGAATGAACACTGAAGCTTTCTTT.

This clone appeared once. The J gene is TRBJ2-5, the V gene TRBV10-2, with D perhaps matching TRBD2 (6 bases). Per germline, CDR1 WSHSY and CDR2 SAAADI. V lost 6 bases and J lost 6, with 14 bases in between. The CDR3 has 13 residues. CDR3 loop: CASSPTGVKTQYF. CDR3 DNA sequence: TGCGCCAGCAGCCCCACGGGGGTTAAGACCCAGTACTTC.

This chain links TRBV7-8 with TRBJ2-1; 12 bases agree with TRBD2. Germline trimming cut 5 bases from V and 9 bases from J; bases unmatched to any gene: 11. This CDR3 is 16 amino acids long. Germline values: CDR1 SGHVS, CDR2 FQNEAQ. Here the CDR3 reads CASSPALAGGPSEQFF. The CDR3 DNA reads TGTGCCAGCAGCCCCGCGCTAGCGGGAGGGCCTAGTGAGCAGTTCTTC.

This rearrangement joins TRBV15 to TRBJ1-1; D ambiguous. CDR1 LNHNV and CDR2 YYDKDF come from the germline V gene (reference sequence). This CDR3 has 16 amino acids. The germline V and J ends were trimmed by 0 bases and 0 bases, with 11 bases remaining between them. The CDR3 DNA is TGTGCCACCAGCAGAGACCGGACGGGAATGAACACTGAAGCTTTCTTT. The encoded protein is CATSRDRTGMNTEAFF.

The sample holds many counts of this clone. This chain connects TRBV12-3 or TRBV12-4 to TRBJ1-2; D is possibly TRBD1 (6 bases). V shed 7 bases and J shed 6 bases, with 15 bases lying between them. The CDR3 length is 13 residues. The CDR3 is CASTRDTRDGYTF. CDR3 nucleotide sequence: TGTGCCAGCACCCGGGACACCCGGGATGGCTACACCTTC.

The chain joins TRBV5-4 to TRBJ1-2, with no clear D. This CDR3 comprises 14 residues. V lost 4 bases and J lost 4, with 14 bases in between. Germline V gene lookup returns CDR1 SGHNT and CDR2 YYREEE (reference sequence). CDR3 in DNA: TGTGCCAGCAGCGTTGAGGGTCGGGGCTATGGCTACACCTTC. It translates to CASSVEGRGYGYTF. Complete variable domain (other parts from reference TRBV5-4 and TRBJ1-2): ETGVTQSPTHLIKTRGQQVTLRCSSQSGHNTVSWYQQALGQGPQFIFQYYREEENGRGNFPPRFSGLQFPNYSSELNVNALELDDSALYLCASSVEGRGYGYTFGSGTRLTVV.

In its sample, this clone was seen a few times. The V and J genes are TRBV7-8 and TRBJ2-3; TRBD2 matches at 8 bases. V lost 3 bases, J lost 3 bases, and 2 bases stayed unmatched. The CDR3 length is 14 residues. Germline assignment: CDR1 SGHVS and CDR2 FQNEAQ. CDR3 nucleotide sequence: TGTGCCAGCAGCTTGGGCGGGAGGACAGATACGCAGTATTTT. Translated, it gives CASSLGGRTDTQYF.

The chain carries TRBV6-2 or TRBV6-3 and TRBJ1-5, with D possibly matching TRBD1 (6 bases). The germline V and J ends were trimmed by 2 bases and 4 bases, with 15 bases remaining between them. Germline V gene lookup returns CDR1 MNHEY and CDR2 SVGEGT. The CDR3 totals 16 residues. As DNA, the CDR3 is TGTGCCAGCAGTTACCCCGGGACAAGGGGGAATCAGCCCCAGCATTTT. Its protein is CASSYPGTRGNQPQHF.

V and J are TRBV10-1 and TRBJ2-7; 9 bases map to TRBD2. CDR1 and CDR2 (germline): WNHNN, SYGVQD (reference sequence). The CDR3 is made up of 18 amino acids. Germline trimming cut 0 bases from V and 7 bases from J; bases unmatched to any gene: 16. CDR3 in amino acids: CASSESPQAGGSGAEQYF. CDR3 coding DNA: TGCGCCAGCAGTGAGTCCCCCCAAGCGGGAGGATCCGGGGCTGAGCAGTACTTC.

The gene calls are TRBV6-5 and TRBJ2-2; 7 nucleotides align to TRBD1. In germline, CDR1 is MNHEY, CDR2 SVGAGI. V was clipped by 2 bases and J by 6 bases; unmatched bases: 3. This CDR3 comprises 14 residues. CDR3 sequence: CASSYQGTAGELFF. DNA for the CDR3: TGTGCCAGCAGTTACCAGGGGACAGCCGGGGAGCTGTTTTTT.

The chain is built from TRBV2 and TRBJ1-4; D uncertain. Germline V CDR1 and CDR2: SNHLY, FYNNEI. The CDR3 runs to 14 residues. The germline V and J ends were trimmed by 4 bases and 3 bases, with 9 bases remaining between them. CDR3 region: CASSAVRANEKLFF. Written as DNA, the CDR3 is TGTGCCAGCAGTGCGGTTAGAGCTAATGAAAAACTGTTTTTT.

The chain joins TRBV4-3 to TRBJ1-1; D may be TRBD1 (5 bases). The V gene's germline CDR1 is LGHNA and CDR2 YSLEER. V was clipped by 0 bases and J by 4 bases, with 12 bases between them. The CDR3 spans 15 residues. CDR3 sequence: CASSQEGSGGTEAFF. CDR3 coding DNA: TGCGCCAGCAGCCAAGAGGGGTCGGGGGGCACTGAAGCTTTCTTT.

This clone was observed once. This sequence joins TRBV28 and TRBJ2-6; D call uncertain. This CDR3 has 13 residues. With 7 bases removed from V and 4 bases from J, the gap between germline ends came to 8 bases. The V gene's germline CDR1 is MDHEN and CDR2 SYDVKM. The DNA of the CDR3 is TGTGCCAGCACCCCTTTCGGGGCCAACGTCCTGACTTTC. Its protein is CASTPFGANVLTF.

This chain links TRBV27 with TRBJ1-3; no firm D call. This CDR3 contains 15 residues. Germline V gene lookup returns CDR1 MNHEY and CDR2 SMNVEV (reference sequence). Deletions cut 1 base from V and 3 bases from J, with 10 bases between. In DNA, the CDR3 is TGTGCCAGCAGTTTATACCCGGGAGGTGGAAACACCATATATTTT. This gives the protein CASSLYPGGGNTIYF.

V usage is TRBV19 and J usage is TRBJ2-7, with 10 bases lining up with TRBD2. The J segment lost 2 bases and the V segment lost 4 bases, leaving 5 bases of the junction unmatched. CDR1 and CDR2 (germline): LNHDA, SQIVND (reference sequence). The CDR3 covers 15 residues. CDR3 DNA sequence: TGTGCCAGTAGTAGCAAAAGCGGGAGGGCCTACGAGCAGTACTTC. Residues: CASSSKSGRAYEQYF.

This chain links TRBV5-5 with TRBJ1-5; 8 nucleotides line up with TRBD1. J was trimmed by 6 bases and V by 0 bases; bases with no gene match: 2. In germline, CDR1 is SGHKS, CDR2 YYEKEE (reference sequence). The CDR3 runs to 14 residues. This CDR3 reads CASSLGQGSQPQHF. The CDR3 bases are TGTGCCAGCAGCTTGGGACAGGGGAGTCAGCCCCAGCATTTT.

This CDR3 reads CSLWTGADTQYF. Here the CDR3 DNA reads TGCAGCTTGTGGACAGGGGCAGATACGCAGTATTTT. The chain uses TRBV29-1 and TRBJ2-3; TRBD1 matches at 9 bases. V lost 8 bases to trimming and J lost 4 bases; unmatched junction nucleotides: 4. Germline V lookup: CDR1 SQVTM, CDR2 ANQGSEA. The CDR3 extends over 12 amino acids.

J is TRBJ2-7 and V is TRBV18, with TRBD1 as a possible D gene (5 bases). Germline-derived CDR1 and CDR2 are KGHSH and LQKENI. The CDR3 spans 14 residues. Trimming removed 2 bases at V and 4 bases at J, with 12 bases between. CDR3 residues: CASSPFGAEYEQYF. In DNA, the CDR3 is TGTGCCAGCTCACCATTTGGGGCTGAGTACGAGCAGTACTTC. Drawing the rest from reference TRBV18 and TRBJ2-7, the complete variable domain is NAGVMQNPRHLVRRRGQEARLRCSPMKGHSHVYWYRQLPEEGLKFMVYLQKENIIDESGMPKERFSAEFPKEGPSILRIQQVVRGDSAAYFCASSPFGAEYEQYFGPGTRLTVT.

V gene TRBV2 combines with J gene TRBJ1-6, with TRBD1 matching over 7 bases. CDR3 length: 16 amino acids. With 5 bases clipped from V and 5 bases from J, the junction kept 9 bases outside the gene matches. CDR1 and CDR2 from the germline V gene are SNHLY and FYNNEI. The CDR3 DNA sequence: TGTGCCAGCAGTCGAGGACAGGCCAGGGATAATTCACCCCTCCACTTT. Its translation: CASSRGQARDNSPLHF.

This sequence joins TRBV27 and TRBJ1-3; TRBD1 matches 9 bases. This CDR3 contains 15 residues. Germline V lookup: CDR1 MNHEY, CDR2 SMNVEV (reference sequence). The V segment lost 5 bases and the J segment 4 bases; nucleotides outside the gene matches: 6. Here the CDR3 reads CASSGGQGTGNTIYF. CDR3 in DNA: TGTGCCAGCAGTGGGGGACAGGGAACCGGAAACACCATATATTTT.

This clone was recorded once. The CDR3 region has the DNA TGTGCCAGCACCCAAAGACATAGGAACACTGAAGCTTTCTTT. Translating it yields CASTQRHRNTEAFF. The gene calls are TRBV7-8 and TRBJ1-1, with no clear D. Germline values: CDR1 SGHVS, CDR2 FQNEAQ. V gave up 7 bases and J gave up 1 base, with 13 bases separating them. The CDR3 contains 14 residues.

This clone came up once. The chain joins TRBV5-4 to TRBJ2-2; 9 bases are shared with TRBD2. Unmatched junction bases numbered 6, after V lost 2 bases and J lost 4 bases. The germline CDR1 and CDR2 sequences are SGHNT and YYREEE (reference sequence). The CDR3 contains 16 residues. Written as DNA, the CDR3 is TGTGCCAGCAGCTTATTAGCGGGAGTATCCACCGGGGAGCTGTTTTTT. Translated: CASSLLAGVSTGELFF.